The sequence of this TCR beta chain was determined in a study of T cell responses to AZD1222 COVID-19 vaccine. Concerning this clone: Its target is unknown.

Germline CDR1 reads SGHKS; CDR2 reads YYEKEE (reference sequence). V lost 4 bases to trimming and J lost 9 bases, with 10 bases between them. CDR3 size: 11 residues. Study-wide results and limits: Females made up more of the donors, who were largely white British, and clonal diversity may have come out too low. Spike-specific TCRs gained breadth and depth after people received two AZD1222 doses. Among AZD1222 vaccinees, only six or seven were seropositive at baseline.

Assay: immunoSEQ multiplex PCR; the TCRdb copy retains only in-frame clones and omits some. The sample lists 180,000 or so clones, 80% to 95% occurring once. The chain recombines TRBV5-5 with TRBJ2-5, with D uncertain. The sequence was collected from an adult in good health. Sequenced here: peripheral blood, sampled on day 0 of AZD1222 vaccination. CDR3 sequence reads: CASSQHKAQYF. CDR3 DNA: TGTGCCAGCAGCCAGCACAAGGCCCAGTACTTC.